This TCR beta chain stems from a study of cytomegalovirus exposure and HLA in healthy donors. Whole-study results and caveats: Differences between HLA loci emerged in a later analysis of TCR association rates, with DRB1 most and HLA-C fewest.

About this clone itself: The antigen remains unidentified.

This CDR3 contains 16 residues. Germline trimming cut 4 bases from V and 1 base from J; bases unmatched to any gene: 8. In germline, CDR1 is SGHNT, CDR2 YYREEE (reference sequence). PCR involved 60 Vbeta and 13 Jbeta primers. Original handling: A later analysis counted roughly 74 million unique TCR beta chains, some 12 million shared. Clones were read by immunoSEQ multiplex PCR, and TCRdb kept only the in-frame ones, dropping some. V, J and clone size are taken as reported in that table, and D and trimming were inferred from the DNA itself. The sample carries over 150,000 clones, 60% to 85% recorded once.

The J gene is TRBJ2-1, the V gene TRBV5-4; 7 positions agree with TRBD2. This receptor was identified in a woman between 18 and 29 years old in good health and CMV-seronegative. Input material: PBMCs. The CDR3 spells CASSRGGGESYNEQFF. The DNA of the CDR3 is TGTGCCAGCAGCCGGGGCGGGGGAGAATCCTACAATGAGCAGTTCTTC.